These 15 T cell receptor beta chains came from one sample sequenced in a study of cytomegalovirus exposure and HLA in healthy donors. The PCR ran on 60 Vbeta and 13 Jbeta primers. Sequenced by immunoSEQ multiplex PCR; TCRdb stores in-frame clones only, minus some. The table includes some 100,000 clones, approximately 72% detected once. Sequencing was performed on PBMCs. The receptors shown here come from a woman in her thirties or forties in good health and CMV-seronegative.

This clone was counted once. The chain is built from TRBV19 and TRBJ1-5; TRBD1 matches 7 bases. The germline V gene encodes CDR1 LNHDA and CDR2 SQIVND (reference sequence). CDR3 length equals 16 residues. V dropped 5 bases and J dropped 0; count of bases not matched to a gene: 7. The CDR3, as DNA: TGTGCCAGTAGTGGAGGGGGCAGCTATAGCAATCAGCCCCAGCATTTT. Translation: CASSGGGSYSNQPQHF.

V gene TRBV7-9 combines with J gene TRBJ2-7; 9 nucleotides match TRBD1. V lost 3 bases to trimming and J lost 1 base; unmatched junction nucleotides: 4. CDR3 size: 15 residues. Germline V CDR1 and CDR2: SEHNR, FQNEAQ (reference sequence). CDR3 loop: CASSLWDRESYEQYF. CDR3 in DNA: TGTGCCAGCAGCTTGTGGGACAGGGAGTCCTACGAGCAGTACTTC.

The rearrangement uses TRBV18 and TRBJ1-4; D is perhaps TRBD1 (5 bases). Germline CDR1 reads KGHSH; CDR2 reads LQKENI. The CDR3 runs 12 residues. V was shortened by 1 base and J by 8 bases, with 5 bases between the two germline ends. CDR3 amino acids: CASSPQGEKLFF. In nucleotides, the CDR3 is TGTGCCAGCTCACCACAGGGGGAAAAACTGTTTTTT.

V gene TRBV28 combines with J gene TRBJ2-3, with unresolved D. Per germline, CDR1 MDHEN and CDR2 SYDVKM. The CDR3 covers 13 residues. Deletions cut 3 bases from V and 4 bases from J, with 8 bases between. The DNA of the CDR3 is TGTGCCAGCAGTTTGATGGTAGCAGATACGCAGTATTTT. Its translation: CASSLMVADTQYF.

As to this clone: Mismatch with germline at one junction end may stem from a read error. Other DNA sequences within the sample encode an identical CDR3. This chain connects TRBV7-9 to TRBJ2-7; D perhaps matches TRBD2 (6 bases). This CDR3 contains 12 residues. Germline values: CDR1 SEHNR, CDR2 FQNEAQ (reference sequence). The CDR3 protein is CSSSPGGYEQYF. Written as DNA, the CDR3 is TGTTCCAGCAGTCCCGGGGGTTACGAGCAGTACTTC.

The genes are TRBV21-1 and TRBJ2-2; TRBD1 reflects the table's D call only, with no check against the DNA. TRBV21-1 is described as a pseudogene. The CDR3 spans 15 residues. The CDR3 DNA reads as TGTGCCAGCAGCAAATTCAGTCGCAGCACCGGGGAGCTGTTTTTT. This sequence encodes CASSKFSRSTGELFF.

The chain combines TRBV11-2 with TRBJ2-7; D is perhaps TRBD2 (5 bases). This CDR3 has 15 residues. Germline CDR1 reads SGHAT; CDR2 reads FQNNGV. The V and J ends lost 5 bases and 5 bases respectively, with 19 bases between them. CDR3: CASSPNREGNDEQYF. In DNA, the CDR3 is TGTGCCAGCAGCCCCAATAGAGAGGGTAACGACGAGCAGTACTTC.

The chain employs TRBV7-3 and TRBJ2-1; 10 positions match TRBD2. Losses at the gene ends were 5 bases for V and 9 bases for J; bases not matched to a gene: 13. This CDR3 is 16 amino acids long. Germline loops: CDR1 SGHTA, CDR2 FQGTGA. The chain's CDR3 is CASSPRPSGSASEQFF. CDR3 DNA sequence: TGTGCCAGCAGCCCCCGACCTAGCGGGAGCGCTAGTGAGCAGTTCTTC.

This clone came up a few times. The chain is built from TRBV6-6 and TRBJ2-5, with 11 bases fitting TRBD2. Germline loops: CDR1 MNHNY, CDR2 SVGAGI (reference sequence). With 3 bases clipped from V and 3 bases from J, the junction kept 6 bases outside the gene matches. The CDR3 sequence is 16 residues long. CDR3 residues: CASSYPPTSGEETQYF. CDR3 bases: TGTGCCAGCAGTTATCCTCCGACTAGCGGGGAAGAGACCCAGTACTTC.

This chain joins TRBV19 and TRBJ1-1, with 8 bases matching TRBD1. J lost 4 bases, V lost 7 bases, and 11 bases had no gene match. There are 15 residues in the CDR3. Germline CDR1 reads LNHDA; CDR2 reads SQIVND (reference sequence). In DNA, the CDR3 is TGTGCCAGTAAGCTGACAGGGGCCGCACTCACTGAAGCTTTCTTT. Translated: CASKLTGAALTEAFF.

The gene calls are TRBV19 and TRBJ1-4, with TRBD1 matching over 10 bases. Per the germline V gene, CDR1 is LNHDA and CDR2 is SQIVND (reference sequence). V lost 4 bases, J lost 10 bases, and 12 bases stayed unmatched. The CDR3 spans 16 residues. CDR3 nucleotides: TGTGCCAGTAGTAACCCCGGGACAGGGGAAGAGGGAAAACTGTTTTTT. Translated: CASSNPGTGEEGKLFF.

The V and J genes are TRBV7-3 and TRBJ2-3; a weak D match, TRBD1 (5 bases). V lost 0 bases to trimming and J lost 2 bases, with 12 bases between them. Germline V CDR1 and CDR2: SGHTA, FQGTGA. This CDR3 has 16 residues. CDR3 sequence reads: CASSLTRLTATDTQYF. CDR3 coding DNA: TGTGCCAGCAGCTTAACGCGTTTGACAGCCACAGATACGCAGTATTTT.

This sequence joins TRBV5-1 and TRBJ2-3; 9 bases match TRBD1. The CDR3 contains 16 residues. V lost 4 bases to trimming and J lost 4 bases; unmatched junction nucleotides: 10. The germline V gene encodes CDR1 SGHRS and CDR2 YFSETQ. DNA of the CDR3: TGCGCCAGCAGCGGGATGTTGGGACAGGGTGCAGATACGCAGTATTTT. It is translated as CASSGMLGQGADTQYF.

The chain has TRBV5-1 and TRBJ1-6; D remains ambiguous. Deletions cut 0 bases from V and 7 bases from J, with 11 bases between. The CDR3 sequence is 15 residues long. CDR1 is SGHRS, CDR2 YFSETQ, per germline. The CDR3 region has the DNA TGCGCCAGCAGCTTGGATATGACTCCAAATTCACCCCTCCACTTT. As protein: CASSLDMTPNSPLHF.

V gene TRBV7-6 combines with J gene TRBJ1-1; tentative D call: TRBD1 (6 bases). The CDR3 totals 15 residues. Germline V gene data show CDR1 as SGHVS and CDR2 as FNYEAQ. V gave up 1 base and J gave up 5 bases, with 14 bases separating them. CDR3 in DNA: TGTGCCAGCAGCTTAGTGGAACAGGGCGGAACTGAAGCTTTCTTT. Translating gives CASSLVEQGGTEAFF.